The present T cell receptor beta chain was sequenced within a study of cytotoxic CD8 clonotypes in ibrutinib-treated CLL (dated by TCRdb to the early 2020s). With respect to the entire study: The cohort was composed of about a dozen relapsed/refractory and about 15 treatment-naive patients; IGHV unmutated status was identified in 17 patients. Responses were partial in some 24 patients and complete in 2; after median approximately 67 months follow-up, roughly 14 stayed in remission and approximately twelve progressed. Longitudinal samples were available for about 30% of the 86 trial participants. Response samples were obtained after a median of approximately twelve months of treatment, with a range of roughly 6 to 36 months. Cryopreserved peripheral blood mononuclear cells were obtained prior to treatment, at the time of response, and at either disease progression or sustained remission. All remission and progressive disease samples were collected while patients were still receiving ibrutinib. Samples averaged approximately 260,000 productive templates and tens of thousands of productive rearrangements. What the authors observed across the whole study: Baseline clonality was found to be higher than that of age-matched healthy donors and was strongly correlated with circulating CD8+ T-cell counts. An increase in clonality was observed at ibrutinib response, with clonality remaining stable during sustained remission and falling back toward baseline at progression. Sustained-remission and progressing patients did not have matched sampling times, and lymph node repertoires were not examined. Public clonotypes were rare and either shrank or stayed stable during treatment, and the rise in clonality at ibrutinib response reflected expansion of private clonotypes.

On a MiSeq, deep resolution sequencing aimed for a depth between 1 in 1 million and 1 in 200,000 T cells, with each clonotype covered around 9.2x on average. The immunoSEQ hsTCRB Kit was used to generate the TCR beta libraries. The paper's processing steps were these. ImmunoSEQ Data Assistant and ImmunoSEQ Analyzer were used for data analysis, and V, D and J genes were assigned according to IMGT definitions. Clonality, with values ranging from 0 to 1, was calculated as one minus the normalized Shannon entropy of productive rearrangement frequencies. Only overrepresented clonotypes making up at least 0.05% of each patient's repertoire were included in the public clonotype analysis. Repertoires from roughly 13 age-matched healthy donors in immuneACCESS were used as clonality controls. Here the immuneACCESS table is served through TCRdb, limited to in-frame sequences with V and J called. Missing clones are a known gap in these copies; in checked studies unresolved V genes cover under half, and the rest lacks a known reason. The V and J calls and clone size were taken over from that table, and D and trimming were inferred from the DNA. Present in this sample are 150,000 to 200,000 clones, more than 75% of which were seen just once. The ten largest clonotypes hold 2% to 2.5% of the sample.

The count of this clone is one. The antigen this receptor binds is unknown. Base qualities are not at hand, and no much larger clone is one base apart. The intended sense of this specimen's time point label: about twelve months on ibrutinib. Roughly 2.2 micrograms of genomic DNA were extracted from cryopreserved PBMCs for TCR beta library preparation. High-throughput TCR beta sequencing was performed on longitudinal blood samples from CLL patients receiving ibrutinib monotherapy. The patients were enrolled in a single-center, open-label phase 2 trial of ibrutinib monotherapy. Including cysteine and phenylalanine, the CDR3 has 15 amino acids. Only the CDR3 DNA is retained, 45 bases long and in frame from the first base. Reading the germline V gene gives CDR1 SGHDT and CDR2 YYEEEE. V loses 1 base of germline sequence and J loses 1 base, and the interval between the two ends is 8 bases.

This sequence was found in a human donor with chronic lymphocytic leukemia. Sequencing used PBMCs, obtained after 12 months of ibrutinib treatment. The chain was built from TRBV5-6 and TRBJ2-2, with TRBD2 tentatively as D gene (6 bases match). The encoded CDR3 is CASSLWRENTGELFF. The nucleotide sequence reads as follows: TGTGCCAGCAGCTTGTGGCGGGAGAACACCGGGGAGCTGTTTTTT.